These 20 T cell receptor beta chains originate from one sample sequenced in a study of blood T cell repertoires in COVID-19. Data came from immunoSEQ multiplex PCR; TCRdb stores just in-frame clones and leaves some out. The table records fewer than 120,000 clones, about 79% of them present only once. Sequencing used peripheral blood. All receptors derive from a woman of 80 years or more with active or convalescent COVID-19.

This rearrangement joins TRBV7-3 to TRBJ2-2; the D gene is possibly TRBD1 (5 bases). V lost 1 base and J 4 bases, leaving 7 bases between the germline ends. The CDR3 runs 14 residues. Germline assignment: CDR1 SGHTA and CDR2 FQGTGA. CDR3 coding DNA: TGTGCCAGCAGCTTAAATCAGGGCACCGGGGAGCTGTTTTTT. Translating gives CASSLNQGTGELFF.

The V gene is TRBV19, the J gene TRBJ1-5; D might be TRBD1 (5 bases). Germline V gives CDR1 LNHDA, CDR2 SQIVND (reference sequence). The CDR3 has 14 residues. Trimming cost V 3 bases and J 6 bases, with 12 bases left between them. CDR3 DNA: TGTGCCAGTAGTATCAGGGTTTTAGGTCAGCCCCAGCATTTT. The encoded protein is CASSIRVLGQPQHF. The full variable domain, completed using reference TRBV19 and TRBJ1-5, is DGGITQSPKYLFRKEGQNVTLSCEQNLNHDAMYWYRQDPGQGLRLIYYSQIVNDFQKGDIAEGYSVSREKKESFPLTVTSAQKNPTAFYLCASSIRVLGQPQHFGDGTRLSIL.

This clone came up a few times. This chain uses TRBV9 with TRBJ2-3; possible D gene TRBD1, 5 bases. Per the germline V gene, CDR1 is SGDLS and CDR2 is YYNGEE. This CDR3 spans 14 amino acids. Trimming cost V 4 bases and J 4 bases, with 13 bases left between them. The chain's CDR3 is CASSLFRDADTQYF. In DNA, the CDR3 is TGTGCCAGCAGCCTCTTCAGGGATGCAGATACGCAGTATTTT.

This clone was counted a few times. The gene calls are TRBV5-1 and TRBJ1-1; 8 bases agree with TRBD1. The CDR3 loop spans 15 amino acids. Germline-derived CDR1 and CDR2 are SGHRS and YFSETQ. The V and J ends lost 4 bases and 7 bases, in that order; junction bases with no gene match: 12. The DNA for the CDR3 is TGCGCCAGCAGCGGACAGGGAGGAGGACGCGGTGAAGCTTTCTTT. Amino acids: CASSGQGGGRGEAFF.

The chain links TRBV19 to TRBJ2-6; 7 bases match TRBD1. CDR3 length: 17 amino acids. Per germline, CDR1 LNHDA and CDR2 SQIVND (reference sequence). V dropped 5 bases and J dropped 2; count of bases not matched to a gene: 9. Written as DNA, the CDR3 is TGTGCCAGTAGTCCGACGAGGGGGCGCCCTGGGGCCAACGTCCTGACTTTC. Its translation is CASSPTRGRPGANVLTF.

The V call is TRBV30, the J call TRBJ2-7; 7 bases line up with TRBD2. Unmatched junction bases numbered 12, after V lost 3 bases and J lost 10 bases. Germline V CDR1 and CDR2: GTSNPN, SVGIG (reference sequence). CDR3 length equals 13 residues. The chain's CDR3 is CAWSLASGLEQYF. CDR3 nucleotide sequence: TGTGCCTGGAGCTTAGCTAGCGGTTTGGAACAGTACTTC.

The chain recombines TRBV11-2 with TRBJ2-3; 9 bases map to TRBD2. The CDR3 sequence is 15 residues long. Germline CDR1 SGHAT, CDR2 FQNNGV. Trimming cost V 1 base and J 5 bases; bases outside gene matches: 4. CDR3: CASSLAGTSLDTQYF. CDR3 DNA: TGTGCCAGCAGCTTAGCCGGGACTAGCTTAGATACGCAGTATTTT.

This sequence joins TRBV9 and TRBJ2-7, with TRBD1 matching over 8 bases. Looked up from germline, CDR1 is SGDLS and CDR2 is YYNGEE. Losses at the gene ends were 3 bases for V and 11 bases for J; bases not matched to a gene: 7. This CDR3 is built from 12 residues. DNA of the CDR3: TGTGCCAGCAGCGGGGCAGGGGGACAGGAGTACTTC. Amino acid sequence: CASSGAGGQEYF.

The gene calls are TRBV5-1 and TRBJ2-7; D is possibly TRBD2 (5 bases). This CDR3 contains 14 residues. V lost 0 bases to trimming and J lost 9 bases, with 16 bases between them. Germline assignment: CDR1 SGHRS and CDR2 YFSETQ. CDR3 sequence: CASSLADGVEGQYF. CDR3 DNA sequence: TGCGCCAGCAGCTTGGCGGACGGAGTTGAGGGGCAGTACTTC.

The rearrangement uses TRBV29-1 and TRBJ2-3, with 8 positions matching TRBD1. Germline V gene sequence: CDR1 SQVTM, CDR2 ANQGSEA. The CDR3 extends over 13 amino acids. The V and J ends lost 6 bases and 4 bases, in that order; junction bases with no gene match: 6. CDR3 loop: CSVSTGVSDTQYF. The CDR3 DNA follows: TGCAGCGTCTCGACAGGGGTGTCAGATACGCAGTATTTT.

The count of this clone is one. The rearrangement links TRBV28 to TRBJ2-1; 8 nucleotides line up with TRBD2. Germline lookup yields CDR1 MDHEN and CDR2 SYDVKM. V trimming: 8 bases; J trimming: 4 bases; junction bases outside the gene matches: 10. The CDR3 contains 15 residues. CDR3 DNA: TGTGCCAGCTCCCCGGGACTAGAGGAATACAATGAGCAGTTCTTC. Translating gives CASSPGLEEYNEQFF. The full variable domain, in which reference TRBV28 and TRBJ2-1 provide the parts outside the CDR3, is DVKVTQSSRYLVKRTGEKVFLECVQDMDHENMFWYRQDPGLGLRLIYFSYDVKMKEKGDIPEGYSVSREKKERFSLILESASTNQTSMYLCASSPGLEEYNEQFFGPGTRLTVL.

This chain links TRBV6-5 with TRBJ2-1, with TRBD1 matching over 7 bases. J was trimmed by 10 bases and V by 6 bases; bases with no gene match: 9. The CDR3 has 13 residues. The germline V gene encodes CDR1 MNHEY and CDR2 SVGAGI. The CDR3: CASSNHDRVEQFF. CDR3 DNA sequence: TGTGCCAGCAGCAACCACGACAGGGTAGAGCAGTTCTTC.

With respect to this clone: Additional DNA sequences in this sample encode the identical CDR3. CDR3 bases: TGCGCCAGCAGCTTAGGGACTGTCTCCTACAATGAGCAGTTCTTC. Amino acid sequence: CASSLGTVSYNEQFF. The gene calls are TRBV5-1 and TRBJ2-1, with a weak D call TRBD2 (6 bases). The CDR3 has 15 residues. V was cut by 2 bases and J by 0 bases, with 9 bases left in between. Germline-derived CDR1 and CDR2 are SGHRS and YFSETQ. The full variable domain, completed using reference TRBV5-1 and TRBJ2-1, is KAGVTQTPRYLIKTRGQQVTLSCSPISGHRSVSWYQQTPGQGLQFLFEYFSETQRNKGNFPGRFSGRQFSNSRSEMNVSTLELGDSALYLCASSLGTVSYNEQFFGPGTRLTVL.

This clone was detected only a few times. The chain uses TRBV5-1 and TRBJ2-7; 12 positions agree with TRBD2. V was clipped by 0 bases and J by 3 bases; unmatched bases: 10. Germline V gene lookup returns CDR1 SGHRS and CDR2 YFSETQ. The CDR3 runs 18 residues. The CDR3 here is CASSLAASVTSGGYEQYF. The CDR3 DNA reads as TGCGCCAGCAGCTTGGCCGCGTCTGTGACTAGCGGGGGCTACGAGCAGTACTTC. Filled out from reference TRBV5-1 and TRBJ2-7, the complete variable domain reads KAGVTQTPRYLIKTRGQQVTLSCSPISGHRSVSWYQQTPGQGLQFLFEYFSETQRNKGNFPGRFSGRQFSNSRSEMNVSTLELGDSALYLCASSLAASVTSGGYEQYFGPGTRLTVT.

The rearrangement uses TRBV24-1 and TRBJ2-5, with 7 bases lining up with TRBD1. With 9 bases clipped from V and 2 bases from J, the junction kept 8 bases outside the gene matches. Per the germline V gene, CDR1 is KGHDR and CDR2 is SFDVKD. The CDR3 has 14 amino acids. CDR3 amino acids: CATDSDRTQETQYF. CDR3 DNA sequence: TGTGCCACCGATTCGGACAGGACACAAGAGACCCAGTACTTC.

V is TRBV7-6 and J is TRBJ2-1, with TRBD2 identical over 11 bases. CDR1 is SGHVS, CDR2 FNYEAQ, per germline. Losses at the gene ends were 5 bases for V and 5 bases for J; bases not matched to a gene: 5. The CDR3 loop spans 15 amino acids. CDR3 sequence reads: CASSSGTSGNNEQFF. The CDR3 coding sequence is TGTGCCAGCAGCAGCGGGACTAGCGGAAACAATGAGCAGTTCTTC.

The chain carries TRBV27 and TRBJ2-3, with 9 bases identical to TRBD2. The ends lost 3 bases at V and 4 bases at J; junction bases unmatched: 11. Germline V gene sequence: CDR1 MNHEY, CDR2 SMNVEV (reference sequence). CDR3 length: 17 residues. For the CDR3, the DNA is TGTGCCAGCAGTTTCGGAATAGCGGGAGTGGCGGCAGATACGCAGTATTTT. This sequence encodes CASSFGIAGVAADTQYF.

The genes are TRBV27 and TRBJ2-3, with TRBD2 matching over 14 bases. The germline gives CDR1 MNHEY, CDR2 SMNVEV (reference sequence). V shed 6 bases and J 1 base; nucleotides not matched to a gene: 12. The CDR3 is made up of 19 amino acids. The CDR3 here is CASSPTSGRAWGGTDTQYF. The CDR3 DNA sequence: TGTGCCAGCAGCCCGACTAGCGGGAGGGCCTGGGGTGGCACAGATACGCAGTATTTT.

The chain carries TRBV4-3 and TRBJ2-2; D is possibly TRBD2 (6 bases). CDR1 and CDR2 (germline): LGHNA, YSLEER. The V gene lost 3 bases and the J gene lost 3 bases, with 20 bases spanning the gap. The CDR3 spans 18 residues. DNA of the CDR3: TGCGCCAGCAGCCAGAGACCCCCCCTAGCGACCTACACCGGGGAGCTGTTTTTT. Protein product: CASSQRPPLATYTGELFF.

The chain employs TRBV19 and TRBJ2-1; no clear D. Germline-derived CDR1 and CDR2 are LNHDA and SQIVND (reference sequence). The CDR3 is made up of 12 amino acids. V was trimmed by 7 bases and J by 0 bases, leaving 4 bases between them. CDR3 region: CASTTSYNEQFF. CDR3 DNA sequence: TGTGCCAGTACTACCTCCTACAATGAGCAGTTCTTC.